A selection of T cell receptor beta chains follows, all from one sample in a study of CD8+CD57+ T cells in acquired aplastic anemia. From the reads, TCRdb called clonotypes with MiXCR, one entry per CDR3 protein. In the table there are roughly 260,000 distinct CDR3 sequences, 40% to 50% of which are singletons. Sequencing was done on a sample of sorted CD4+, CD8+, or CD8+CD57+ T cells (not recorded which) from PBMCs. All receptors derive from a human donor with aplastic anemia. CDR3s include the opening cysteine and the closing phenylalanine or tryptophan. Fields, in order: J gene, D gene, V gene, clone size, CDR3 protein, CDR3 DNA. A D gene is named only where the DNA matches it firmly. Clone size, where shown, is once, few, many, or a class for clones that have expanded.

TRBJ2-1 - TRBV20-1 - CSAGAYNEQFF TGCAGCGCTGGGGCTTACAATGAGCAGTTCTTC
TRBJ2-3 - TRBV11-2 many CASSLRRGNTDTQYF TGTGCCAGCAGCTTAAGGCGGGGAAACACAGATACGCAGTATTTT
TRBJ2-1 TRBD2 TRBV9 many CASSPQRGTYNEQFF TGTGCCAGCAGCCCGCAGCGGGGCACGTACAATGAGCAGTTCTTC
TRBJ1-2 - TRBV10-1 few CASPTSPAGYTF TGCGCCAGCCCGACCTCCCCTGCTGGCTACACCTTC
TRBJ2-5 - TRBV19 few CASSMPSSSVGRRETQYF TGTGCCAGTAGTATGCCCTCCTCTAGCGTAGGTCGCCGAGAGACCCAGTACTTC
TRBJ2-1 - TRBV6-6 many CASSYLGPDNEQFF TGTGCCAGCAGTTACCTTGGACCTGACAATGAGCAGTTCTTC
TRBJ2-3 - TRBV20-1 - CSAREAGGGPHPFTDTQYF TGCAGTGCTAGAGAGGCCGGTGGGGGGCCACACCCCTTCACAGATACGCAGTATTTT
TRBJ1-2 - TRBV14 - CASSQAPVGYGYTF TGTGCCAGCAGCCAAGCGCCGGTGGGCTATGGCTACACCTTC
TRBJ2-4 - TRBV6-6 - CASSVRTEPPPNIQYF TGTGCCAGCAGTGTAAGGACAGAACCACCTCCAAACATTCAGTACTTC
TRBJ2-1 - TRBV20-1 few CSARDGRNTGGNNEQFF TGCAGTGCTAGAGACGGGCGGAACACCGGGGGCAACAATGAGCAGTTCTTC
TRBJ1-1 - TRBV6-2/TRBV6-3 many CASSYIQMNTEAFF TGTGCCAGCAGTTACATACAGATGAACACTGAAGCTTTCTTT
TRBJ1-3 - TRBV7-2 - CGPGRLCSGNTIYF TGTGGCCCTGGGAGGCTGTGCTCTGGAAACACCATATATTTT
TRBJ1-5 - TRBV7-2 - CASSASTRSNQPQHF TGTGCCAGCAGCGCTTCGACGAGGAGCAATCAGCCCCAGCATTTT
TRBJ1-4 - TRBV10-2 many CASSHFPGTRDEKLFF TGCGCCAGCAGTCACTTTCCCGGGACACGGGATGAAAAACTGTTTTTT
TRBJ1-2 - TRBV15 - CATSRVRGDTLAYGYTF TGTGCCACCAGCAGAGTACGTGGGGACACCCTTGCCTATGGCTACACCTTC
TRBJ2-1 - TRBV29-1 - CSVVRYNEQFF TGCAGCGTTGTCCGGTACAATGAGCAGTTCTTC
TRBJ1-1 - TRBV20-1 many CSARLLGLNTEAFF TGCAGTGCTAGACTATTAGGGCTGAACACTGAAGCTTTCTTT
TRBJ2-7 TRBD1 TRBV4-3 - CASSLGQGSREQYF TGCGCCAGCAGCCTGGGACAGGGGTCCCGCGAGCAGTACTTC